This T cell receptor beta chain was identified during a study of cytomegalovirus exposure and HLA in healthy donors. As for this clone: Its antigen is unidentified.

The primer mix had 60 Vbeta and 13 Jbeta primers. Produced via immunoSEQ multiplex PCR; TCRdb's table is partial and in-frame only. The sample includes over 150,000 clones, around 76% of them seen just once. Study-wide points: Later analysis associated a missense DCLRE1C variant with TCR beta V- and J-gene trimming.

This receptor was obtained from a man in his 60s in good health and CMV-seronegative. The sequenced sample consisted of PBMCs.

CDR3 in DNA: TGCGCCAGCAGCTTGGAGGGGGACGTACCCGAAAAACTGTTTTTT. Amino acids: CASSLEGDVPEKLFF. The chain recombines TRBV5-1 with TRBJ1-4; D is possibly TRBD1 (6 bases). The V end lost 0 bases, the J end lost 8 bases, and 14 bases lay between the germline ends. This CDR3 is 15 amino acids long. Germline CDR1 SGHRS, CDR2 YFSETQ.